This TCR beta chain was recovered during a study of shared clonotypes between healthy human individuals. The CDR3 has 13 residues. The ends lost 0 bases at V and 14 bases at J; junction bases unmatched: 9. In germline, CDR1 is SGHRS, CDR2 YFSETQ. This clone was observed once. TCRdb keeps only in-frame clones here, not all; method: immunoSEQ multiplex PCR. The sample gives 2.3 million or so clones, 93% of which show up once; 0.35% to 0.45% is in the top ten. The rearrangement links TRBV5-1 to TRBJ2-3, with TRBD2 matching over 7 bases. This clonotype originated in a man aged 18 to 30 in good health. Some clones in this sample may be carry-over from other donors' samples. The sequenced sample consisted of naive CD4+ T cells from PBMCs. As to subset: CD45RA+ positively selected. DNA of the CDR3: TGCGCCAGCAGCTTGGAGGGGCTAACGGGAGGGTATTTT. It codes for CASSLEGLTGGYF.